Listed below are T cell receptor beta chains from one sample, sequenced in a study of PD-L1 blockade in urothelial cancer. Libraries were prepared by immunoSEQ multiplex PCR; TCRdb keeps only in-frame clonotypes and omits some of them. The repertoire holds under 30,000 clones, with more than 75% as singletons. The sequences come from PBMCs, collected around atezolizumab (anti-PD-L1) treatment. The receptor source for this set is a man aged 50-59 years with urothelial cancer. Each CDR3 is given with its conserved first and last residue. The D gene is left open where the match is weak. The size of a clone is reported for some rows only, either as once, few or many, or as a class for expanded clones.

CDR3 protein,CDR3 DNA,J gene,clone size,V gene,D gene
CSVETLAGAGYNEQFF,TGCAGCGTTGAAACTCTAGCGGGAGCAGGCTACAATGAGCAGTTCTTC,TRBJ2-1,NA,TRBV29-1,TRBD2
CAWSVPRRGYTF,TGTGCCTGGAGTGTTCCCCGGCGGGGCTACACCTTC,TRBJ1-2,NA,TRBV30,NA
CASRRLAGTNYNEQFF,TGCGCCAGCAGGCGACTAGCGGGAACTAACTACAATGAGCAGTTCTTC,TRBJ2-1,NA,TRBV5-1,TRBD2
CASSLDRAFF,TGTGCCAGCAGCTTAGATCGAGCTTTCTTT,TRBJ1-1,NA,TRBV7-9,NA
CASRADRGGETQYF,TGTGCCAGCAGGGCGGACAGGGGGGGGGAGACCCAGTACTTC,TRBJ2-5,NA,TRBV2,TRBD1
CASSQLLLTGGLGTEAFF,TGCGCCAGCAGCCAGCTTCTTTTGACAGGGGGCTTGGGCACTGAAGCTTTCTTT,TRBJ1-1,NA,TRBV4-1,TRBD1
CASIVTGGTGGQPQHF,TGTGCCAGTATCGTAACGGGGGGGACAGGGGGTCAGCCCCAGCATTTT,TRBJ1-5,NA,TRBV19,TRBD1
CASSYLPGQGNTEAFF,TGTGCCAGCAGTTACCTTCCGGGACAGGGGAACACTGAAGCTTTCTTT,TRBJ1-1,NA,TRBV6-5,TRBD1
CASSTRSQVGREQYF,TGTGCCAGCAGTACCAGGTCCCAGGTGGGTCGGGAGCAGTACTTC,TRBJ2-7,NA,TRBV6-5,NA
CASSAGTGVNQPQHF,TGTGCCAGCAGCGCCGGGACAGGGGTCAATCAGCCCCAGCATTTT,TRBJ1-5,NA,TRBV7-2,TRBD1
CASSRGQGNTEAFF,TGTGCCAGCTCACGAGGACAGGGGAACACTGAAGCTTTCTTT,TRBJ1-1,NA,TRBV18,TRBD1
CAWSVRRTMNTEAFF,TGTGCCTGGAGTGTACGCAGAACTATGAACACTGAAGCTTTCTTT,TRBJ1-1,NA,TRBV30,NA
CASSTGGGQPQHF,TGTGCTAGCAGCACAGGGGGCGGCCAGCCCCAGCATTTT,TRBJ1-5,NA,TRBV11-1,TRBD1
CASSPLRQQGIAGQPQHF,TGTGCCAGCAGCCCGCTAAGGCAACAGGGTATAGCGGGGCAGCCCCAGCATTTT,TRBJ1-5,NA,TRBV27,NA
CASSEGYQGIPHRETQYF,TGTGCCAGCAGTGAGGGTTACCAGGGAATCCCACACAGAGAGACCCAGTACTTC,TRBJ2-5,NA,TRBV2,NA
CASSSSSYEQYF,TGTGCCAGCAGCTCCTCCTCCTACGAGCAGTACTTC,TRBJ2-7,few,TRBV6-6,NA
CASGLVVSGDTEAFF,TGTGCTAGTGGTTTGGTAGTCTCAGGGGACACTGAAGCTTTCTTT,TRBJ1-1,NA,TRBV12-5,NA
CASREQGARQPQHF,TGTGCCAGCAGGGAACAGGGGGCGAGGCAGCCCCAGCATTTT,TRBJ1-5,NA,TRBV6-5,TRBD1
CASSEALFLTDNYGYTF,TGTGCCAGCAGTGAAGCACTATTCTTGACAGATAACTATGGCTACACCTTC,TRBJ1-2,NA,TRBV2,NA
CASSPRDTLYEQYF,TGTGCCAGCAGCCCTCGGGACACGCTCTACGAGCAGTACTTC,TRBJ2-7,NA,TRBV7-9,NA
CSVEGDRPQETQYF,TGCAGCGTTGAAGGGGACAGGCCACAAGAGACCCAGTACTTC,TRBJ2-5,NA,TRBV29-1,TRBD1
CAISEAIQGPNSTGELFF,TGTGCCATCAGTGAGGCCATCCAGGGTCCCAACAGCACCGGGGAGCTGTTTTTT,TRBJ2-2,NA,TRBV10-3,NA